One and the same sample provided the 18 T cell receptor beta chains below, sequenced in a study of cytomegalovirus exposure and HLA in healthy donors (TCRdb year 2017). Library preparation used the immunoSEQ multiplex PCR assay. For the multiplex PCR, a mixture combining 60 forward primers for TCR Vbeta segments and 13 reverse primers for TCR Jbeta segments was used. TCRdb took over this immuneACCESS table, retaining in-frame rearrangements with V and J assigned. Such tables are incomplete; in checked studies, under half of the missing clones stem from an unresolved V gene, and the remainder is unexplained. In this sample the table shows 110,000 to 150,000 clones, roughly 77% of which occur a single time. Around 3.6% of the sample belongs to the ten largest clones. The sequencing input was PBMCs. These receptors came from a male donor in good health and CMV-seronegative.

The chain recombines TRBV18 with TRBJ1-2; TRBD1 matches 7 bases. The length of the CDR3 is 16 residues. Germline V gene lookup returns CDR1 KGHSH and CDR2 LQKENI. The V and J ends lost 5 bases and 0 bases, in that order; junction bases with no gene match: 9. CDR3 protein: CASSTTTQGSNYGYTF. CDR3 DNA: TGTGCCAGCTCAACTACCACACAGGGGTCTAACTATGGCTACACCTTC.

This sequence joins TRBV27 and TRBJ1-1, with D possibly being TRBD1 (6 bases). Germline CDR1 reads MNHEY; CDR2 reads SMNVEV (reference sequence). There are 14 residues in the CDR3. V dropped 2 bases and J dropped 2 bases, with 9 bases sitting between them. The CDR3 nucleotides are TGTGCCAGCAGTTTAGCAGGGGCTAACACTGAAGCTTTCTTT. It yields the protein CASSLAGANTEAFF.

This clone was seen a handful of times. V gene TRBV7-2 combines with J gene TRBJ2-7; a possible D gene is TRBD1 (6 bases). The CDR3 is 12 amino acids. With 5 bases removed from V and 10 bases from J, the gap between germline ends came to 15 bases. Germline V lookup: CDR1 SGHTA, CDR2 FQGNSA. The CDR3 DNA reads TGTGCCAGCAGCGTCCAAGGGGGAGTTCAGTACTTC. Translation gives CASSVQGGVQYF.

This chain links TRBV7-2 with TRBJ2-5; 13 bases are shared with TRBD2. Germline V gene lookup returns CDR1 SGHTA and CDR2 FQGNSA. This CDR3 is built from 17 residues. V shed 2 bases, J shed 3 bases, and the junction held 6 bases outside the gene matches. CDR3: CASSLQLAGGIKETQYF. In DNA, the CDR3 is TGTGCCAGCAGCTTACAACTAGCGGGGGGGATTAAAGAGACCCAGTACTTC.

The chain couples TRBV6-5 to TRBJ1-4, with 9 nucleotides matching TRBD1. The CDR3 sequence is 13 residues long. Germline V lookup: CDR1 MNHEY, CDR2 SVGAGI. V shed 5 bases, J shed 8 bases, and the junction held 3 bases outside the gene matches. CDR3 in DNA: TGTGCCAGCAGTATGACAGGGGGAGAAAAACTGTTTTTT. Translation gives CASSMTGGEKLFF.

V usage is TRBV19 and J usage is TRBJ2-1; TRBD2 is a possible D gene (6 bases). With 3 bases removed from V and 0 bases from J, the gap between germline ends came to 33 bases. The CDR3 has 23 amino acids. Germline V gives CDR1 LNHDA, CDR2 SQIVND (reference sequence). The CDR3 DNA reads as TGTGCCAGTAGTATTCTGAGTGGGGTGGGCCGGGACTCTGAAGGGCACTCCTACAATGAGCAGTTCTTC. Translating it yields CASSILSGVGRDSEGHSYNEQFF. Supplemented by reference TRBV19 and TRBJ2-1, the full variable domain reads DGGITQSPKYLFRKEGQNVTLSCEQNLNHDAMYWYRQDPGQGLRLIYYSQIVNDFQKGDIAEGYSVSREKKESFPLTVTSAQKNPTAFYLCASSILSGVGRDSEGHSYNEQFFGPGTRLTVL.

The sample holds a few counts of this clone. The CDR3 DNA is TGTGCCAGCAGTTTATCGTTTCATTCTCTCGGGACAGGAGGGGCGTTAGGGTATGGCTACACCTTC. It translates to CASSLSFHSLGTGGALGYGYTF. The chain couples TRBV27 to TRBJ1-2; TRBD1 aligns across 8 bases. The ends lost 0 bases at V and 5 bases at J; junction bases unmatched: 26. From germline, CDR1 is MNHEY and CDR2 SMNVEV (reference sequence). The CDR3 runs 22 residues.

The gene calls are TRBV19 and TRBJ1-2; 9 nucleotides match TRBD1. J lost 8 bases, V lost 4 bases, and 5 bases had no gene match. Germline V CDR1 and CDR2: LNHDA, SQIVND (reference sequence). CDR3 length: 13 amino acids. In DNA, the CDR3 is TGTGCCAGTAGTAAACAGGGGGCGAACGGCTACACCTTC. Residues: CASSKQGANGYTF. The full variable domain, in which reference TRBV19 and TRBJ1-2 provide the parts outside the CDR3, is DGGITQSPKYLFRKEGQNVTLSCEQNLNHDAMYWYRQDPGQGLRLIYYSQIVNDFQKGDIAEGYSVSREKKESFPLTVTSAQKNPTAFYLCASSKQGANGYTFGSGTRLTVV.

V usage is TRBV18 and J usage is TRBJ2-1; 10 bases map to TRBD2. This CDR3 contains 19 residues. With V trimmed by 4 bases and J by 4 bases, 16 bases remained unmatched. The germline V gene has CDR1 KGHSH and CDR2 LQKENI. The CDR3: CASSRLTGARTSGYNEQFF. DNA of the CDR3: TGTGCCAGCTCACGACTTACAGGGGCTAGGACTAGCGGTTACAATGAGCAGTTCTTC.

The DNA of the CDR3 is TGTGCCAGCAGCCAAGGGAAAGGGGGACAGGGCTATGGCTACACCTTC. It is translated as CASSQGKGGQGYGYTF. The chain carries TRBV4-2 and TRBJ1-2, with TRBD1 identical over 9 bases. The CDR3 length is 16 residues. Per the germline V gene, CDR1 is LGHNA and CDR2 is YNFKEQ. The ends lost 1 base at V and 4 bases at J; junction bases unmatched: 7.

This clone was seen a single time. The chain has TRBV19 and TRBJ2-1; possibly TRBD2 for D (6 bases). CDR3 length equals 12 residues. Trimming removed 6 bases at V and 6 bases at J, with 9 bases between. Germline CDR1 and CDR2: LNHDA and SQIVND (reference sequence). The CDR3 DNA follows: TGTGCCAGTAGCCTGGGGGGCAATGAGCAGTTCTTC. Its protein is CASSLGGNEQFF.

The chain is built from TRBV6-5 and TRBJ1-2; D possibly corresponds to TRBD1 (5 bases). V was clipped by 7 bases and J by 2 bases, with 17 bases between them. The CDR3 sequence is 15 residues long. Germline CDR1 and CDR2: MNHEY and SVGAGI. The CDR3 is CASNRRGSPNYGYTF. The CDR3 region has the DNA TGTGCCAGCAATAGAAGGGGCTCCCCCAACTATGGCTACACCTTC.

This clone has only one observation. The chain couples TRBV28 to TRBJ2-2; 7 bases fit TRBD1. V gave up 4 bases and J gave up 7 bases; unmatched junction bases: 6. CDR3 length equals 14 residues. Germline assignment: CDR1 MDHEN and CDR2 SYDVKM. This CDR3 is CASSSTGFGGELFF. The CDR3 DNA is TGTGCCAGCAGTTCGACAGGGTTTGGCGGGGAGCTGTTTTTT.

The chain carries TRBV5-1 and TRBJ2-1, with 7 bases that match TRBD2. The V segment lost 2 bases and the J segment 10 bases; nucleotides outside the gene matches: 6. This CDR3 contains 13 residues. Per the germline V gene, CDR1 is SGHRS and CDR2 is YFSETQ. The CDR3 spells CASSLGTINEQFF. The CDR3 DNA follows: TGCGCCAGCAGCTTAGGGACTATAAACGAGCAGTTCTTC.

The chain couples TRBV5-8 to TRBJ1-5; perhaps TRBD1 as D (5 bases). This CDR3 has 14 amino acids. Germline lookup yields CDR1 SGHTS and CDR2 YDEGEE. Trimming left V 1 base short and J 6 bases short, with 11 bases between. The CDR3: CASSLWGVTQPQHF. CDR3 nucleotides: TGTGCCAGCAGCTTGTGGGGGGTAACTCAGCCCCAGCATTTT.

This clone was recorded only once. The V and J genes are TRBV20-1 and TRBJ1-2; perhaps TRBD1 as D (6 bases). Trimming removed 6 bases from V and 2 bases from J, with 7 bases in between. Germline V CDR1 and CDR2: DFQATT, SNEGSKA (reference sequence). This CDR3 contains 11 residues. The CDR3 DNA follows: TGCAGTGCGGACAGCAACTATGGCTACACCTTC. The encoded protein is CSADSNYGYTF.

This chain uses TRBV4-1 with TRBJ2-7, with 8 bases identical to TRBD1. The CDR3 loop spans 17 amino acids. Trimming removed 6 bases from V and 4 bases from J; junction bases left unmatched: 17. Germline V gene sequence: CDR1 MGHRA, CDR2 YSYEKL. CDR3 nucleotide sequence: TGCGCCAGCAGGAGGCGTCTAGGCGGACAGGGAGATTACGAGCAGTACTTC. Amino acid sequence: CASRRRLGGQGDYEQYF.

The genes are TRBV4-1 and TRBJ2-5; D gene uncertain. The assigned J gene may be wrong: the sequence end matches TRBJ2-7 better. Germline lookup yields CDR1 MGHRA and CDR2 YSYEKL. This CDR3 has 11 residues. CDR3 coding DNA: TGCGCCAGCAGCCAAGACACCGAGCAGTACTTC. This gives the protein CASSQDTEQYF.